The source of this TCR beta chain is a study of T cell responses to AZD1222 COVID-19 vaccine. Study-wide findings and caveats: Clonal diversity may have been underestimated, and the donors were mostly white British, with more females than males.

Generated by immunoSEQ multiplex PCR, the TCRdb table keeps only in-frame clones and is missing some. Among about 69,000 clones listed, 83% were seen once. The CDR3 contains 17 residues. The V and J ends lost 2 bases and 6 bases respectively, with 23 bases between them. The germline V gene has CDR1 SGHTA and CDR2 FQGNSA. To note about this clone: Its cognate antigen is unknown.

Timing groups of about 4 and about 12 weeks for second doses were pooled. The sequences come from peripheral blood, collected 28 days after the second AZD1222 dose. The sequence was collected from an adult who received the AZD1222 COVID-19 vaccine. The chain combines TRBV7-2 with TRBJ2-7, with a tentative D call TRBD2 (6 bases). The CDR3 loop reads CASSLRSSRRDSSEQYF. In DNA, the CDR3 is TGTGCCAGCAGCTTAAGGAGTTCACGCCGGGACTCTTCCGAGCAGTACTTC.